This T cell receptor beta chain was captured by sequencing in a study of CD8+CD57+ T cells in acquired aplastic anemia. Individuals selected for sequencing had exhibited CD8+CD57+ cell expansion on flow cytometry. Every patient was diagnosed with severe acquired aplastic anemia. Patients had not yet gotten any therapy when their blood was taken for sampling. Study results and caveats: It was found that twenty-nine CD8+ CDR3 sequences were shared between patients and controls. Significance was not reached for CD8+ Simpson's diversity between patients and controls.

For this clonotype: Its specificity is unknown.

TCR beta VDJ and CDR3 were profiled, and genomic DNA was the template. MiXCR, applied by TCRdb to the reads, yields one record per CDR3 protein. The data show 150,000 to 200,000 distinct CDR3 sequences, more than 60% seen once. Sequencing input: sorted CD4+, CD8+, or CD8+CD57+ T cells (not recorded which) from PBMCs. The TCR sequence derives from a human donor with aplastic anemia.

CDR3 protein: CASSLGTVNEQYF. Written as DNA, the CDR3 is TGTGCCAGCAGCTTAGGGACAGTCAACGAGCAGTACTTC. V is TRBV7-8 and J is TRBJ2-7; a possible D gene is TRBD1 (6 bases). The V gene lost 1 base and the J gene lost 5 bases, with 9 bases spanning the gap. This CDR3 comprises 13 residues. CDR1 is SGHVS and CDR2 is FQNEAQ in the germline V gene.